Included here is one TCR beta chain sequence, with context. Its target is not known. The data belong to a study of radiotherapy plus CTLA-4 blockade in lung cancer. Looking at the study overall: Around a sixth of patients responded objectively, and about 32% achieved disease control.

Study-level results: Subsequent to radiotherapy plus ipilimumab, tumor-derived TCR clones underwent expansion in blood.

Only in-frame clones appear in the TCRdb table, and some are missing; sequencing was by immunoSEQ multiplex PCR. The data show around 72,000 clones, more than 75% seen once. The study treated chemo-refractory metastatic non-small-cell lung cancer patients with focal radiation plus ipilimumab CTLA-4 blockade. The ends were cut back, 2 bases at V and 3 bases at J, with 9 bases in the middle. The CDR3 loop spans 13 amino acids. Looked up from germline, CDR1 is SGHDT and CDR2 is YYEEEE. The V gene is TRBV5-6, the J gene TRBJ2-7; no clear D gene. The source of this sequence is a human donor with non-small cell lung cancer who had a complete response to radiotherapy plus ipilimumab. The specimen comprised peripheral blood, sampled from a patient treated with radiotherapy plus ipilimumab. CDR3 in DNA: TGTGCCAGCAGCTTAACCGGCAGCTACGAGCAGTACTTC. Its protein product is CASSLTGSYEQYF.